Presented here are 25 T cell receptor beta chains from one specimen sequenced in a study of T cell responses to AZD1222 COVID-19 vaccine. Using immunoSEQ multiplex PCR, the repertoire was profiled, and TCRdb retains in-frame clones only, with some absent. Among some 150,000 clones listed, 88% were seen once. Sequenced material: peripheral blood, taken 28 days after the second AZD1222 dose. The receptors come from an adult who received the AZD1222 COVID-19 vaccine.

This chain links TRBV4-1 with TRBJ1-1; weak D call: TRBD1 (5 bases). This CDR3 spans 16 amino acids. V lost 3 bases and J 3 bases, leaving 17 bases between the germline ends. CDR1 is MGHRA, CDR2 YSYEKL, per germline. CDR3 protein: CASSQRWVGGDTEAFF. The DNA of the CDR3 is TGCGCCAGCAGCCAGCGATGGGTGGGGGGGGACACTGAAGCTTTCTTT.

The chain couples TRBV10-2 to TRBJ1-2, with D possibly being TRBD1 (6 bases). Trimming pared 6 bases from V and 3 bases from J, leaving 11 bases between. CDR1 is WSHSY and CDR2 is SAAADI in the germline V gene. The CDR3 loop spans 13 amino acids. CDR3 sequence: CASSGNRDYGYTF. The CDR3 DNA follows: TGCGCCAGCAGCGGGAACAGGGACTATGGCTACACCTTC.

V usage is TRBV10-1 and J usage is TRBJ1-2; the D gene is possibly TRBD1 (6 bases). The germline V gene has CDR1 WNHNN and CDR2 SYGVQD (reference sequence). This CDR3 region has 20 residues. The V and J ends lost 0 bases and 7 bases respectively, with 30 bases between them. In DNA form, the CDR3 reads TGCGCCAGCAGTGAGTCCTTTAGCGGGCTGGCGAACAGGGCCGATGCTGGCTACACCTTC. This gives the protein CASSESFSGLANRADAGYTF.

This chain links TRBV9 with TRBJ2-7, with 10 nucleotides matching TRBD2. The germline V gene has CDR1 SGDLS and CDR2 YYNGEE. V lost 4 bases to trimming and J lost 7 bases; unmatched junction nucleotides: 5. This CDR3 comprises 13 residues. CDR3: CASSSSGGGEQYF. The CDR3 nucleotides read TGTGCCAGCAGCTCTAGCGGGGGTGGAGAGCAGTACTTC.

The chain couples TRBV11-1 to TRBJ1-1, with D unresolved. The CDR3 runs 15 residues. Between the trimmed V and J ends, which lost 8 bases and 3 bases, there was a span of 19 bases. Germline V lookup: CDR1 SGHAT, CDR2 FQDESV (reference sequence). The CDR3 reads CASSSRLGWDTEAFF. CDR3 nucleotides: TGTGCCAGCTCTTCCCGTTTAGGTTGGGACACTGAAGCTTTCTTT.

This chain joins TRBV5-1 and TRBJ2-7; 7 bases are shared with TRBD1. V shed 3 bases, J shed 6 bases, and the junction held 9 bases outside the gene matches. This CDR3 is built from 14 residues. The germline gives CDR1 SGHRS, CDR2 YFSETQ. CDR3 bases: TGCGCCAGCAGCTCGACAGGGCGCGCTGTCGAGCAGTACTTC. Protein product: CASSSTGRAVEQYF.

The rearrangement joins TRBV6-5 to TRBJ1-2, with 10 bases fitting TRBD1. The V gene end was trimmed by 2 bases and the J gene end by 3 bases; junction bases not matched to a gene: 3. Germline V gene sequence: CDR1 MNHEY, CDR2 SVGAGI. This CDR3 comprises 15 residues. The CDR3 region is CASSYRTGGHYGYTF. The CDR3 bases are TGTGCCAGCAGTTACAGGACAGGGGGGCACTATGGCTACACCTTC.

The chain carries TRBV6-4 and TRBJ1-6; D perhaps matches TRBD1 (5 bases). The V and J ends lost 4 bases and 6 bases respectively, with 13 bases between them. The CDR3 spans 15 residues. Germline loops: CDR1 MRHNA, CDR2 SNTAGT. The CDR3 DNA sequence: TGTGCCAGCAGTGCGCTCACAGGCAGTAATTCACCCCTCCACTTT. It encodes CASSALTGSNSPLHF.

J is TRBJ2-5 and V is TRBV12-5; D is perhaps TRBD1 or TRBD2 (6 bases each). The germline gives CDR1 LGHNT, CDR2 FRNRAP. The V end was cut by 2 bases, the J end by 4 bases, with 8 bases between. This CDR3 comprises 13 residues. This CDR3 is CASGLTGAETQYF. CDR3 coding DNA: TGTGCTAGTGGTTTGACGGGGGCAGAGACCCAGTACTTC.

The rearrangement links TRBV19 to TRBJ2-2; 10 nucleotides line up with TRBD2. The CDR3 is made up of 16 amino acids. V was clipped by 5 bases and J by 7 bases; unmatched bases: 10. The germline V gene encodes CDR1 LNHDA and CDR2 SQIVND (reference sequence). CDR3 loop: CASSLLAGIGRGELFF. DNA of the CDR3: TGTGCCAGTAGTTTACTAGCGGGGATAGGCCGCGGGGAGCTGTTTTTT.

This chain joins TRBV5-1 and TRBJ1-5; 7 bases fit TRBD1. Germline CDR1 SGHRS, CDR2 YFSETQ. The V gene end was trimmed by 4 bases and the J gene end by 3 bases; junction bases not matched to a gene: 4. The CDR3 has 14 residues. The CDR3 nucleotides read TGCGCCAGCAGCGAGGGACAGCTCAATCAGCCCCAGCATTTT. This gives the protein CASSEGQLNQPQHF.

This rearrangement joins TRBV7-2 to TRBJ1-2; D gene unclear. Per the germline V gene, CDR1 is SGHTA and CDR2 is FQGNSA. The CDR3 has 14 amino acids. With 5 bases removed from V and 1 base from J, the gap between germline ends came to 11 bases. The CDR3 DNA is TGTGCCAGCAGCCCTGACGGTGGTAACTATGGCTACACCTTC. Translating it yields CASSPDGGNYGYTF.

V is TRBV3-1 (or the pseudogene TRBV3-2) and J is TRBJ2-7; no clear D gene. The germline CDR1 and CDR2 sequences are LGHDT and YNNKEL (reference sequence). The CDR3 has 14 amino acids. V was pared by 2 bases and J by 2 bases, with 10 bases between. As DNA, the CDR3 is TGTGCCAGCAGCCAAAGCGCGAGCGCCTACGAGCAGTACTTC. The encoded protein is CASSQSASAYEQYF.

The rearrangement joins TRBV5-1 to TRBJ1-1, with D possibly TRBD1 on 5 matching bases. Germline V gene sequence: CDR1 SGHRS, CDR2 YFSETQ. The CDR3 is made up of 15 amino acids. Trimming shortened V by 0 bases and J by 5 bases, and 14 bases separated the two germline ends. DNA of the CDR3: TGCGCCAGCAGCTTGGGGGGCCCCCGGGTTACTGAAGCTTTCTTT. Translated: CASSLGGPRVTEAFF.

J is TRBJ2-3 and V is TRBV19; tentatively, D is TRBD2 (7 bases). Germline V gene lookup returns CDR1 LNHDA and CDR2 SQIVND (reference sequence). Deletions cut 5 bases from V and 6 bases from J, with 15 bases between. The CDR3 consists of 14 residues. CDR3 in DNA: TGTGCCAGTAGTCCGGGGGGCCATGTCGATACGCAGTATTTT. Translated: CASSPGGHVDTQYF.

V and J are TRBV6-5 and TRBJ1-1, with D perhaps TRBD1 (5 bases). Germline CDR1 is MNHEY and CDR2 is SVGAGI. CDR3 length equals 15 residues. V dropped 0 bases and J dropped 0 bases, with 8 bases sitting between them. CDR3 DNA: TGTGCCAGCAGTTACTCCCAGGGCATGAACACTGAAGCTTTCTTT. It translates to CASSYSQGMNTEAFF.

This chain joins TRBV2 and TRBJ1-1, with unresolved D. This CDR3 contains 13 residues. The V and J ends lost 6 bases and 1 base respectively, with 9 bases between them. Per the germline V gene, CDR1 is SNHLY and CDR2 is FYNNEI. The CDR3 sequence: CASRLQQNTEAFF. DNA of the CDR3: TGTGCCAGCAGACTACAGCAGAACACTGAAGCTTTCTTT.

This clone appeared a single time. The chain joins TRBV21-1 to TRBJ2-4; the D call of TRBD1 is as the table states it, not checked on the DNA. TRBV21-1 is reported as a pseudogene. This CDR3 region has 16 residues. CDR3 coding DNA: TGTGCCAGCAGCAAAGATGGTGGGCAGGCCAAAAACATTCAGTACTTC. Translated, it gives CASSKDGGQAKNIQYF.

The rearrangement joins TRBV10-3 to TRBJ1-1; no clear D. V lost 10 bases and J lost 4, with 13 bases in between. Germline CDR1 is ENHRY and CDR2 is SYGVKD. This CDR3 comprises 12 residues. In DNA, the CDR3 is TGTGCCACCGGTACGAGAGGCACTGAAGCTTTCTTT. Translating gives CATGTRGTEAFF.

The chain links TRBV7-2 to TRBJ1-1; D remains unclear. CDR1 SGHTA and CDR2 FQGNSA come from the germline V gene. V lost 7 bases, J lost 2 bases, and 14 bases lay in between. The CDR3 spans 14 residues. The CDR3 here is CASKEGRLNTEAFF. The CDR3 DNA follows: TGTGCCAGCAAGGAGGGCAGATTAAACACTGAAGCTTTCTTT. Combining the CDR3 with reference TRBV7-2 and TRBJ1-1 gives the whole variable domain GAGVSQSPSNKVTEKGKDVELRCDPISGHTALYWYRQSLGQGLEFLIYFQGNSAPDKSGLPSDRFSAERTGGSVSTLTIQRTQQEDSAVYLCASKEGRLNTEAFFGQGTRLTVV.

V gene TRBV18 combines with J gene TRBJ1-6, with D uncertain. Trimming cost V 2 bases and J 8 bases, with 10 bases left between them. The CDR3 consists of 14 residues. The germline gives CDR1 KGHSH, CDR2 LQKENI. CDR3 loop: CASSPRPQDSPLHF. CDR3 bases: TGTGCCAGCTCACCAAGGCCCCAGGATTCACCCCTCCACTTT. Combining the CDR3 with reference TRBV18 and TRBJ1-6 gives the whole variable domain NAGVMQNPRHLVRRRGQEARLRCSPMKGHSHVYWYRQLPEEGLKFMVYLQKENIIDESGMPKERFSAEFPKEGPSILRIQQVVRGDSAAYFCASSPRPQDSPLHFGNGTRLTVT.

This chain connects TRBV21-1 to TRBJ1-5. TRBV21-1 is reported as a pseudogene. This CDR3 comprises 14 residues. The CDR3 nucleotides are TGTGCCAGCCCGCCCGGGGTTGAGTATCAGCCCCAGCATTTT. Amino acid sequence: CASPPGVEYQPQHF.

The gene calls are TRBV6-5 and TRBJ1-6; 9 bases map to TRBD1. Germline V lookup: CDR1 MNHEY, CDR2 SVGAGI. The CDR3 covers 15 residues. V dropped 5 bases and J dropped 10; count of bases not matched to a gene: 9. Here the CDR3 reads CASSSRQGVRSPLHF. In DNA form, the CDR3 reads TGTGCCAGCAGTAGCAGACAGGGGGTAAGGTCACCCCTCCACTTT.

The J gene is TRBJ2-7, the V gene TRBV11-2, with D tentatively TRBD2 (6 bases). This CDR3 has 13 amino acids. The V gene's germline CDR1 is SGHAT and CDR2 FQNNGV. Trimming shortened V by 7 bases and J by 4 bases, and 14 bases separated the two germline ends. The CDR3 spells CASTPAGRYEQYF. CDR3 DNA sequence: TGTGCCAGCACTCCCGCAGGGAGGTACGAGCAGTACTTC.

The rearrangement links TRBV10-2 to TRBJ2-7, with a possible D match to TRBD1 (5 bases). The CDR3 is made up of 11 amino acids. With 2 bases removed from V and 12 bases from J, the gap between germline ends came to 11 bases. Germline V lookup: CDR1 WSHSY, CDR2 SAAADI. CDR3 protein: CASSEGATGYF. The CDR3 DNA follows: TGCGCCAGCAGTGAGGGGGCCACGGGGTACTTC.